The 10 T cell receptor beta chains in this list originate from one sample, sequenced in a study of T cells after somatic rescue of genetic block (dated by TCRdb to 2020 to 2021). The receptor library was made with the immunoSEQ multiplex PCR assay. This is the immuneACCESS table as TCRdb keeps it, with only in-frame sequences that have V and J called. A part of the clones is gone; compared with another copy, unresolved V genes explain less than half, and the rest is unexplained. This sample lists 45,000 to 70,000 clones; more than 90% were detected once. Roughly 0.077% of the sample is taken by the ten largest. Sequenced sample: peripheral blood mononuclear cells (PBMCs). The receptors derive from a child under two years old.

CDR3 amino acids: CASSGSGRAQTQYF. CDR3 coding DNA: TGTGCCAGCAGCGGCAGCGGGAGGGCCCAGACCCAGTACTTC. The chain uses TRBV11-2 and TRBJ2-5, with TRBD2 identical over 10 bases. Germline CDR1 is SGHAT and CDR2 is FQNNGV. The length of the CDR3 is 14 residues. V lost 5 bases to trimming and J lost 6 bases; unmatched junction nucleotides: 6.

The gene calls are TRBV10-3 and TRBJ2-7; 7 nucleotides line up with TRBD2. This CDR3 has 15 amino acids. V lost 1 base to trimming and J lost 0 bases; unmatched junction nucleotides: 3. The germline CDR1 and CDR2 sequences are ENHRY and SYGVKD. CDR3 coding DNA: TGTGCCATCAGTGAGTTTTTAGCGGGCTCCTACGAGCAGTACTTC. Amino acid sequence: CAISEFLAGSYEQYF.

This sequence joins TRBV4-1 and TRBJ1-3; D is uncertain. The CDR3 runs to 13 residues. Trimming took off 1 base at V and 6 bases at J, with 7 bases between the two ends. Germline V gene data show CDR1 as MGHRA and CDR2 as YSYEKL. The CDR3 bases are TGCGCCAGCAGCCAAGTTGGATCAAACACCATATATTTT. This encodes CASSQVGSNTIYF.

This chain links TRBV4-1 with TRBJ1-2, with a weak D call TRBD1 (6 bases). Germline lookup yields CDR1 MGHRA and CDR2 YSYEKL. Trimming pared 1 base from V and 6 bases from J, leaving 21 bases between. The CDR3 spans 17 residues. The CDR3 DNA is TGCGCCAGCAGCCAAGTCCAAACCCCAGGGGCAGTTCATGGCTACACCTTC. Amino acids: CASSQVQTPGAVHGYTF.

The gene calls are TRBV7-9 and TRBJ2-5; D ambiguous. The CDR3 has 14 residues. The ends were cut back, 1 base at V and 1 base at J, with 7 bases in the middle. Germline loops: CDR1 SEHNR, CDR2 FQNEAQ (reference sequence). The CDR3 spells CASSLVGPQETQYF. The DNA of the CDR3 is TGTGCCAGCAGCTTAGTCGGACCCCAAGAGACCCAGTACTTC.

The rearrangement joins TRBV7-9 to TRBJ2-5, with 8 bases fitting TRBD1. This CDR3 has 14 residues. After removal of 3 bases from V and 5 bases from J, the junction contained 5 bases not matched to a gene. Germline V gives CDR1 SEHNR, CDR2 FQNEAQ (reference sequence). CDR3 in DNA: TGTGCCAGCAGCTTTCGGACAGGGCGGGAGACCCAGTACTTC. Translating it yields CASSFRTGRETQYF.

Only one count was recorded for this clone. For the CDR3, the DNA is TGCGCCAGCAGCCCTCTCGGACTAGCGGGAGCTCAGGAGACCCAGTACTTC. Protein: CASSPLGLAGAQETQYF. This chain connects TRBV4-1 to TRBJ2-5, with 13 positions matching TRBD2. Losses at the gene ends were 4 bases for V and 5 bases for J; bases not matched to a gene: 10. The CDR3 is made up of 17 amino acids. CDR1 MGHRA and CDR2 YSYEKL come from the germline V gene.

The chain links TRBV9 to TRBJ2-1, with D perhaps TRBD1 (5 bases). In germline, CDR1 is SGDLS, CDR2 YYNGEE. CDR3 length: 16 residues. V was shortened by 0 bases and J by 3 bases, with 13 bases between the two germline ends. CDR3 amino acids: CASSVDRAGNYNEQFF. The CDR3 region has the DNA TGTGCCAGCAGCGTAGATAGGGCAGGGAACTACAATGAGCAGTTCTTC. Complete variable domain (other parts from reference TRBV9 and TRBJ2-1): DSGVTQTPKHLITATGQRVTLRCSPRSGDLSVYWYQQSLDQGLQFLIQYYNGEERAKGNILERFSAQQFPDLHSELNLSSLELGDSALYFCASSVDRAGNYNEQFFGPGTRLTVL.

The rearrangement joins TRBV27 to TRBJ2-7, with TRBD2 matching over 7 bases. The CDR3 consists of 13 residues. CDR1 MNHEY and CDR2 SMNVEV come from the germline V gene (reference sequence). Trimming at V came to 2 bases and at J to 2 bases, leaving 0 bases not matched to a gene. Written as DNA, the CDR3 is TGTGCCAGCAGTTTAGCGGGGGCCTACGAGCAGTACTTC. Its translation: CASSLAGAYEQYF.

The chain employs TRBV12-2 and TRBJ2-1. TRBV12-2 is recorded as a pseudogene. The CDR3 is made up of 11 amino acids. The CDR3 bases are TGTGCAAGTCCCAAGGGGGGTGAGCAGTTCTTC. Its translation is CASPKGGEQFF.